The count of the clone carrying this TCR beta chain is one. The source of the sample is a study of cytomegalovirus exposure and HLA in healthy donors. Amplification used 60 Vbeta primers and 13 Jbeta primers. Assay used: immunoSEQ multiplex PCR; TCRdb lists only in-frame clones, some missing. This table holds 150,000 to 200,000 clones, about 77% found once. CDR1 and CDR2 (germline): MNHEY, SMNVEV (reference sequence). There are 15 residues in the CDR3. V lost 6 bases and J lost 4; bases outside the gene matches: 6. The clonotype was recovered from a young man in good health and CMV-seropositive. The sequenced sample was PBMCs. The chain links TRBV27 to TRBJ2-3; TRBD1 agrees at 11 bases. As DNA, the CDR3 is TGTGCCAGCAGCCGAGGACAGGGGGCCGCAGATACGCAGTATTTT. Translated, it gives CASSRGQGAADTQYF.